This section outlines one T cell receptor (beta chain) sequence together with its context. The antigen is not known. These data are taken from a study of T cells in Graves' hyperthyroidism and ophthalmopathy. RNA transcripts provided the source from which TCR beta CDR3 regions were amplified. HTBI primers were employed in a first-round RT-PCR of the TCR CDR3. TCRdb recomputed calls from the multiplex PCR reads with MiXCR, one row per CDR3 protein. The sample records about 840,000 distinct CDR3 sequences, approximately 40% being singletons. Trimming cost V 3 bases and J 2 bases, with 17 bases left between them. Germline loops: CDR1 DFQATT, CDR2 SNEGSKA (reference sequence). This CDR3 region has 16 residues. Findings and limits, study-wide: Ophthalmopathy, as predicted by the model, came a median approximately 5.9 months after the prediction.

V usage is TRBV20-1 and J usage is TRBJ1-5, with D hard to call. This TCR was recovered from a man between 18 and 29 years old with Graves' hyperthyroidism. Sequences were obtained from blood. The CDR3 here is CSASSPSMKGNQPQHF. CDR3 nucleotides: TGCAGTGCTAGTTCCCCGTCGATGAAGGGCAATCAGCCCCAGCATTTT.